This TCR beta chain appears in the sequencing data of a study of cytomegalovirus exposure and HLA in healthy donors. Study background: The 100 to 150 validation repertoires matched the roughly 700 first-cohort repertoires in platform, a later analysis reported.

Worth noting for this clone: Its specificity is unknown.

The study drew the donors from its approximately 120-subject validation cohort, separate from the roughly 670-subject first cohort. Study-level results: TCR clusters originating in the first cohort tended to co-occur in the roughly 120 validation repertoires, according to a later analysis. Investigators reported about 160 TCR beta chains as tied to cytomegalovirus.

Data came from immunoSEQ multiplex PCR; TCRdb stores just in-frame clones and leaves some out. The repertoire holds around 150,000 clones, with under 90% as singletons. The sample was PBMCs. This receptor was identified in a woman aged 18-29 years in good health and CMV-seropositive.

The CDR3 bases are TGTGCCAGCAGTTCCTTGGGACTAGCGGGAGTAAATGAGCAGTTCTTC. This sequence encodes CASSSLGLAGVNEQFF. The chain links TRBV6-6 to TRBJ2-1, with TRBD2 identical over 14 bases. Germline V gene data show CDR1 as MNHNY and CDR2 as SVGAGI (reference sequence). The CDR3 totals 16 residues. The V and J ends lost 4 bases and 7 bases, in that order; junction bases with no gene match: 6.